This T cell receptor beta chain was sequenced during a study of cytomegalovirus exposure and HLA in healthy donors. PCR was performed using 60 Vbeta and 13 Jbeta primers. Clones were read by immunoSEQ multiplex PCR, and TCRdb kept only the in-frame ones, dropping some. The data contain under 200,000 clones, under 70% of them seen just once; the ten biggest clones take up 2.8%. The sequenced sample consisted of PBMCs. The clonotype was recovered from a woman between 40 and 50 years old in good health and CMV-seropositive.

CDR3 coding DNA: TGTGCCAGCAGCGTTGGGGCAACCGGGACTAGTTCTCCCGGGGAGCTGTTTTTT. It yields the protein CASSVGATGTSSPGELFF. The chain is built from TRBV9 and TRBJ2-2, with 8 bases that match TRBD2. Trimming took 2 bases from V and 6 from J; bases not matched to a gene: 15. The germline V gene encodes CDR1 SGDLS and CDR2 YYNGEE. The CDR3 is made up of 18 amino acids.